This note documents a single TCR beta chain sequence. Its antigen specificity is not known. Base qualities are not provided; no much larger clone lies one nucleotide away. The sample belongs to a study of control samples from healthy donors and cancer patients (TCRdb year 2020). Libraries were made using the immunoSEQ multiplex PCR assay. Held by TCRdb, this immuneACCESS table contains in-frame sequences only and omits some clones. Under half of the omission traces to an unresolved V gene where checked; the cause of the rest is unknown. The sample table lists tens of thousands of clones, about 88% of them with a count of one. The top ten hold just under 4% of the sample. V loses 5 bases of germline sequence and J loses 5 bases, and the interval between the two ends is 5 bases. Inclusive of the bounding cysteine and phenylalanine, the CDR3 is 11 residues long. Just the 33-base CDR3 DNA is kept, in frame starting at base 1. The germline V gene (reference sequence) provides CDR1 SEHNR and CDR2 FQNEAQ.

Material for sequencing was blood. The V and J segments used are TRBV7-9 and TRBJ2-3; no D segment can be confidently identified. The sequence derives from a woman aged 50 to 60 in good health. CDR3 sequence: CASSPKDTQYF. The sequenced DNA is TGTGCCAGCAGCCCAAAAGATACGCAGTATTTT.